A selection of T cell receptor beta chains follows, all from one sample in a study of T cell responses to AZD1222 COVID-19 vaccine. Produced via immunoSEQ multiplex PCR; TCRdb's table is partial and in-frame only. The table records roughly 140,000 clones, 75% to 90% of them present only once. The source was peripheral blood, collected 28 days after the second AZD1222 dose. The receptors originated from an adult who received the AZD1222 COVID-19 vaccine. Both conserved end residues are part of each CDR3. The order of the fields is J gene, clone size, V gene, D gene, CDR3 DNA, CDR3 protein. The D gene is left open where the match is weak. Clone size is not always given. Where it is, it says once, few, many or a class for expanded clones.

J gene: TRBJ1-5
clone size: -
V gene: TRBV7-9
D gene: -
CDR3 DNA: TGTGCCAGCAGCTCTAACGGGCCTTCGAATCAGCCCCAGCATTTT
CDR3 protein: CASSSNGPSNQPQHF

J gene: TRBJ1-1
clone size: -
V gene: TRBV5-6
D gene: -
CDR3 DNA: TGTGCCAGCAGCCTCCCCCATTTGGGGATCACTGAAGCTTTCTTT
CDR3 protein: CASSLPHLGITEAFF

J gene: TRBJ1-3
clone size: -
V gene: TRBV19
D gene: -
CDR3 DNA: TGTGCCACCACCGGAATAGCGGGAAACACCATATATTTT
CDR3 protein: CATTGIAGNTIYF

J gene: TRBJ2-7
clone size: -
V gene: TRBV28
D gene: TRBD1
CDR3 DNA: TGTGCCAGCAGTTATTACAGGGGTGTCGACGAGCAGTACTTC
CDR3 protein: CASSYYRGVDEQYF

J gene: TRBJ2-1
clone size: -
V gene: TRBV4-1
D gene: TRBD2
CDR3 DNA: TGCGCCAGCAGCCTCATAGCGGGAAAAGCCTACAATGAGCAGTTCTTC
CDR3 protein: CASSLIAGKAYNEQFF

J gene: TRBJ2-1
clone size: -
V gene: TRBV6-2/TRBV6-3
D gene: TRBD1
CDR3 DNA: TGTGCCAGCAGTGAGCCCGGGACAGTCTCCTACAATGAGCAGTTCTTC
CDR3 protein: CASSEPGTVSYNEQFF

J gene: TRBJ1-5
clone size: -
V gene: TRBV6-5
D gene: TRBD1
CDR3 DNA: TGTGCCAGCAGAGCAGACAGGGGTGACAGTCAGCCCCAGCATTTT
CDR3 protein: CASRADRGDSQPQHF

J gene: TRBJ1-2
clone size: -
V gene: TRBV5-4
D gene: TRBD1
CDR3 DNA: TGTGCCAGCAGACAGGGACAGAGCTATGGCTACACCTTC
CDR3 protein: CASRQGQSYGYTF

J gene: TRBJ1-2
clone size: -
V gene: TRBV6-6
D gene: -
CDR3 DNA: TGTGCCAGCAACGCCGACAGCCTCTATGGCTACACCTTC
CDR3 protein: CASNADSLYGYTF

J gene: TRBJ1-2
clone size: -
V gene: TRBV14
D gene: TRBD1
CDR3 DNA: TGTGCCAGCAGCCAAGATGGGACAGGGGGCTTATTTATCTATGGCTACACCTTC
CDR3 protein: CASSQDGTGGLFIYGYTF

J gene: TRBJ1-3
clone size: once
V gene: TRBV18
D gene: -
CDR3 DNA: TGTGCCAGCTCACCAGACAGGAGGTCTGGAAACACCATATATTTT
CDR3 protein: CASSPDRRSGNTIYF

J gene: TRBJ2-7
clone size: -
V gene: TRBV14
D gene: TRBD1
CDR3 DNA: TGTGCCAGCAGCGCCGGGACAGCTTTCTTTTACGAGCAGTACTTC
CDR3 protein: CASSAGTAFFYEQYF

J gene: TRBJ1-1
clone size: -
V gene: TRBV28
D gene: -
CDR3 DNA: TGTGCCAGCAGTTTACTGGGGGGCACTGAAGCTTTCTTT
CDR3 protein: CASSLLGGTEAFF

J gene: TRBJ2-2
clone size: -
V gene: TRBV28
D gene: TRBD2
CDR3 DNA: TGTGCCATAGGGGACTACCAGACCACCGGGGAGCTGTTTTTT
CDR3 protein: CAIGDYQTTGELFF

J gene: TRBJ2-2
clone size: -
V gene: TRBV25-1
D gene: -
CDR3 DNA: TGTGCCAGCAGCCTTAAAGGGGGGCCGGGGGAGCTGTTTTTT
CDR3 protein: CASSLKGGPGELFF

J gene: TRBJ2-5
clone size: -
V gene: TRBV2
D gene: TRBD2
CDR3 DNA: TGTGCCAGCAGCACAGCGGGGGGGGAGGAGACCCAGTACTTC
CDR3 protein: CASSTAGGEETQYF

J gene: TRBJ2-7
clone size: -
V gene: TRBV30
D gene: -
CDR3 DNA: TGTGCCTGGAGTGTACTCGAGGGCCGGAGCGAGCAGTACTTC
CDR3 protein: CAWSVLEGRSEQYF

J gene: TRBJ1-6
clone size: -
V gene: TRBV27
D gene: -
CDR3 DNA: TGTGCCAGCAGTTTAGGCGGCTCCTATAATTCACCCCTCCACTTT
CDR3 protein: CASSLGGSYNSPLHF

J gene: TRBJ2-1
clone size: -
V gene: TRBV19
D gene: -
CDR3 DNA: TGTGCCAGTAGTCCCCTAAACGGGTCCCGACGGGATGAGCAGTTCTTC
CDR3 protein: CASSPLNGSRRDEQFF

J gene: TRBJ2-1
clone size: -
V gene: TRBV27
D gene: TRBD2
CDR3 DNA: TGTGCCAGCGTCGGCATTGGCGGGAGGGCCCTCGGCCGCTACAATGAGCAGTTCTTC
CDR3 protein: CASVGIGGRALGRYNEQFF

J gene: TRBJ1-5
clone size: -
V gene: TRBV19
D gene: -
CDR3 DNA: TGTGCCAGCCGCACCGGACTGCCCTTTTCGCCCCAGCATTTT
CDR3 protein: CASRTGLPFSPQHF

J gene: TRBJ2-1
clone size: -
V gene: TRBV6-5
D gene: -
CDR3 DNA: TGTGCCAGCAGTTACTCGAGGTTCGCGTCCTACAATGAGCAGTTCTTC
CDR3 protein: CASSYSRFASYNEQFF

J gene: TRBJ1-5
clone size: -
V gene: TRBV6-5
D gene: -
CDR3 DNA: TGTGCCAGCAGTTCCGGACAGCCAAGCAATCAGCCCCAGCATTTT
CDR3 protein: CASSSGQPSNQPQHF

J gene: TRBJ1-1
clone size: -
V gene: TRBV12-3/TRBV12-4
D gene: -
CDR3 DNA: TGTGCCAGCAGTTTGAATAAGAACACTGAAGCTTTCTTT
CDR3 protein: CASSLNKNTEAFF

J gene: TRBJ2-7
clone size: -
V gene: TRBV3-1/TRBV3-2
D gene: TRBD2
CDR3 DNA: TGTGCCAGCAGCCAAGAAGAAATGTCTAGCGGGAGGTACGAGCAGTACTTC
CDR3 protein: CASSQEEMSSGRYEQYF

J gene: TRBJ2-7
clone size: -
V gene: TRBV7-2
D gene: -
CDR3 DNA: TGTGCCAGCAGCTTAGATGGACTAAGCTCCTACGAGCAGTACTTC
CDR3 protein: CASSLDGLSSYEQYF

J gene: TRBJ1-3
clone size: -
V gene: TRBV4-3
D gene: -
CDR3 DNA: TGCGCCAGCAGCTTCACTCTCGACAGCACCTCTGGAAACACCATATATTTT
CDR3 protein: CASSFTLDSTSGNTIYF